One and the same sample provided the 20 T cell receptor beta chains below, sequenced in a study of cytomegalovirus exposure and HLA in healthy donors. The primer mix had 60 Vbeta and 13 Jbeta primers. Here immunoSEQ multiplex PCR was the method, and the copy in TCRdb shows in-frame clones only, minus some. The sample consists of 250,000 to 350,000 clones, just over 85% of them appearing once. The material sequenced was PBMCs. The receptors here all came from a man between 35 and 55 years old in good health and CMV-seropositive.

V usage is TRBV6-5 and J usage is TRBJ2-5, with TRBD1 matching 7 bases. The CDR3 contains 13 residues. Germline V gives CDR1 MNHEY, CDR2 SVGAGI. J lost 0 bases, V lost 6 bases, and 1 base had no gene match. The CDR3 region is CASRQGNQETQYF. DNA for the CDR3: TGTGCCAGCAGACAGGGGAACCAAGAGACCCAGTACTTC.

V is TRBV28 and J is TRBJ2-3; 7 bases are shared with TRBD2. Germline V gene sequence: CDR1 MDHEN, CDR2 SYDVKM. The J segment lost 8 bases and the V segment lost 1 base, leaving 9 bases of the junction unmatched. The CDR3 extends over 15 amino acids. The CDR3 DNA follows: TGTGCCAGCAGTTTATCTCAAGCGGGCGGGAGTACGCAGTATTTT. This encodes CASSLSQAGGSTQYF.

This sequence joins TRBV5-5 and TRBJ2-5; 14 positions agree with TRBD2. J was trimmed by 0 bases and V by 4 bases; bases with no gene match: 11. This CDR3 region has 19 residues. The germline V gene has CDR1 SGHKS and CDR2 YYEKEE (reference sequence). CDR3 coding DNA: TGTGCCAGCAGCGGGGGACTAGCGGGAGTAAACCCGTACCAAGAGACCCAGTACTTC. It translates to CASSGGLAGVNPYQETQYF.

The sample holds a few counts of this clone. V usage is TRBV7-2 and J usage is TRBJ2-7; no reliable D call. From germline, CDR1 is SGHTA and CDR2 FQGNSA. Deletions cut 3 bases from V and 7 bases from J, with 13 bases between. The CDR3 length is 13 residues. CDR3 residues: CASSFAKTSEQYF. CDR3 DNA sequence: TGTGCCAGCAGCTTCGCGAAAACTTCAGAGCAGTACTTC.

CDR3 region: CASSYRELMNTEAFF. The CDR3 region has the DNA TGTGCCAGCAGTTACCGTGAGCTCATGAACACTGAAGCTTTCTTT. J is TRBJ1-1 and V is TRBV6-6; D is uncertain. With 2 bases removed from V and 0 bases from J, the gap between germline ends came to 10 bases. Germline V lookup: CDR1 MNHNY, CDR2 SVGAGI (reference sequence). The CDR3 length is 15 residues.

The chain employs TRBV7-6 and TRBJ2-7; TRBD1 is a possible D gene (6 bases). With 3 bases removed from V and 0 bases from J, the gap between germline ends came to 9 bases. This CDR3 is built from 14 residues. The germline V gene has CDR1 SGHVS and CDR2 FNYEAQ. CDR3 residues: CASSFRDNSYEQYF. The CDR3 bases are TGTGCCAGCAGCTTCCGGGACAACTCCTACGAGCAGTACTTC.

V gene TRBV11-2 combines with J gene TRBJ1-1; no clear D gene. Germline V gene sequence: CDR1 SGHAT, CDR2 FQNNGV. This CDR3 contains 14 residues. The V end was cut by 3 bases, the J end by 1 base, with 9 bases between. CDR3 nucleotide sequence: TGTGCCAGCAGCTTTGGCAGAAAGAACACTGAAGCTTTCTTT. This codes for CASSFGRKNTEAFF. The complete variable domain, with remaining parts taken from reference TRBV11-2 and TRBJ1-1, reads EAGVAQSPRYKIIEKRQSVAFWCNPISGHATLYWYQQILGQGPKLLIQFQNNGVVDDSQLPKDRFSAERLKGVDSTLKIQPAKLEDSAVYLCASSFGRKNTEAFFGQGTRLTVV.

Remarks on this clone: Its ends do not fully match the called genes, so a read error is possible. The chain is built from TRBV7-9 and TRBJ2-7; tentatively, D is TRBD2 (5 bases). The CDR3 totals 12 residues. CDR1 and CDR2 from the germline V gene are SEHNR and FQNEAQ (reference sequence). CDR3 in amino acids: CSSSILASEQYF. Written as DNA, the CDR3 is TGTTCCAGCAGCATTCTAGCCTCCGAGCAGTACTTC.

The chain combines TRBV11-2 with TRBJ2-7, with 8 bases fitting TRBD1. Trimming at V came to 0 bases and at J to 4 bases, leaving 8 bases not matched to a gene. There are 16 residues in the CDR3. Germline CDR1 and CDR2: SGHAT and FQNNGV. The CDR3 here is CASSLDPPRGLYEQYF. In DNA, the CDR3 is TGTGCCAGCAGCTTAGATCCACCCAGGGGGCTGTACGAGCAGTACTTC. Drawing the rest from reference TRBV11-2 and TRBJ2-7, the complete variable domain is EAGVAQSPRYKIIEKRQSVAFWCNPISGHATLYWYQQILGQGPKLLIQFQNNGVVDDSQLPKDRFSAERLKGVDSTLKIQPAKLEDSAVYLCASSLDPPRGLYEQYFGPGTRLTVT.

This clone has just one count. The J gene is TRBJ2-4, the V gene TRBV7-2, with D perhaps TRBD2 (6 bases). The germline gives CDR1 SGHTA, CDR2 FQGNSA. The CDR3 contains 14 residues. Trimming took 8 bases from V and 0 from J, leaving 11 bases between them. The CDR3 region has the DNA TGTGCCAGCGTCGGAGGGCCAGCCAAAAACATTCAGTACTTC. Its translation: CASVGGPAKNIQYF.

The rearrangement joins TRBV6-5 to TRBJ1-2; 8 bases match TRBD1. This CDR3 region has 13 residues. V was clipped by 7 bases and J by 7 bases; unmatched bases: 8. CDR1 MNHEY and CDR2 SVGAGI come from the germline V gene. CDR3 residues: CASTPDRGGGYTF. In DNA form, the CDR3 reads TGTGCCAGCACCCCCGACAGGGGTGGTGGCTACACCTTC.

The chain has TRBV7-2 and TRBJ1-2, with 10 bases that match TRBD1. The germline gives CDR1 SGHTA, CDR2 FQGNSA. V lost 5 bases and J lost 8; bases outside the gene matches: 5. The CDR3 covers 13 residues. The DNA of the CDR3 is TGTGCCAGCAGCCCAGACAGGGGGCGAGGCTACACCTTC. The encoded protein is CASSPDRGRGYTF. The whole variable domain, filled in from reference TRBV7-2 and TRBJ1-2, reads GAGVSQSPSNKVTEKGKDVELRCDPISGHTALYWYRQSLGQGLEFLIYFQGNSAPDKSGLPSDRFSAERTGGSVSTLTIQRTQQEDSAVYLCASSPDRGRGYTFGSGTRLTVV.

This clone was counted between two and nine times. This CDR3 reads CATNPGAGFGNEQFF. As DNA, the CDR3 is TGTGCCACCAACCCCGGTGCCGGGTTCGGGAATGAGCAGTTCTTC. The rearrangement joins TRBV7-9 to TRBJ2-1; D is undetermined. V was cut by 10 bases and J by 7 bases, with 23 bases left in between. CDR3 length: 15 amino acids. Looked up from germline, CDR1 is SEHNR and CDR2 is FQNEAQ (reference sequence).

The chain is built from TRBV28 and TRBJ1-1, with 10 bases that match TRBD1. The CDR3 loop spans 15 amino acids. V lost 5 bases, J lost 4 bases, and 7 bases stayed unmatched. Germline assignment: CDR1 MDHEN and CDR2 SYDVKM. The CDR3 loop is CASSRAGQGSTEAFF. The DNA for the CDR3 is TGTGCCAGCAGTCGGGCGGGACAGGGGAGCACTGAAGCTTTCTTT.

This clone was recorded once. The chain links TRBV6-6 to TRBJ2-2; a possible D gene is TRBD2 (5 bases). Per the germline V gene, CDR1 is MNHNY and CDR2 is SVGAGI (reference sequence). Trimming stripped 5 bases from V and 8 bases from J, with 9 bases between. The CDR3 contains 12 residues. In DNA form, the CDR3 reads TGTGCCAGCAGTAGGACGGGGGGGGAGCTGTTTTTT. It codes for CASSRTGGELFF.

This chain links TRBV9 with TRBJ2-7; TRBD2 agrees at 12 bases. This CDR3 comprises 16 residues. Trimming removed 3 bases from V and 3 bases from J; junction bases left unmatched: 7. CDR1 SGDLS and CDR2 YYNGEE come from the germline V gene. The CDR3 DNA reads as TGTGCCAGCAGCGACTCTAGCGGGAGGGACCTCTACGAGCAGTACTTC. Protein sequence: CASSDSSGRDLYEQYF.

In the case of this clone: Other DNA variants within this sample encode the same CDR3. The rearrangement uses TRBV27 and TRBJ2-2; the D is unclear. V lost 4 bases and J 3 bases, leaving 3 bases between the germline ends. CDR1 is MNHEY and CDR2 is SMNVEV in the germline V gene (reference sequence). CDR3 length equals 12 residues. CDR3 in amino acids: CASSSYTGELFF. In nucleotides, the CDR3 is TGTGCCAGCAGTTCGTACACCGGGGAGCTGTTTTTT.

The J gene is TRBJ1-3, the V gene TRBV5-1; D is unclear. The germline V gene encodes CDR1 SGHRS and CDR2 YFSETQ. This CDR3 contains 14 residues. Trimming removed 3 bases at V and 4 bases at J, with 11 bases between. CDR3 nucleotide sequence: TGCGCCAGCAGCTCGGTGGTACTCGGAAACACCATATATTTT. Encoded protein: CASSSVVLGNTIYF.

V and J are TRBV28 and TRBJ1-2, with 8 bases aligning to TRBD1. Germline values: CDR1 MDHEN, CDR2 SYDVKM. J gave up 6 bases and V 3 bases, and 6 bases lay outside the gene matches. The CDR3 has 14 residues. This CDR3 reads CASSFGTGINGYTF. Written as DNA, the CDR3 is TGTGCCAGCAGTTTTGGGACAGGAATAAATGGCTACACCTTC.

V usage is TRBV2 and J usage is TRBJ2-1, with 7 nucleotides matching TRBD1. The CDR3 has 14 residues. CDR1 SNHLY and CDR2 FYNNEI come from the germline V gene. V shed 6 bases and J 8 bases; nucleotides not matched to a gene: 10. CDR3 in amino acids: CASSEQTGSDEQFF. The CDR3 region has the DNA TGTGCCAGCAGCGAGCAGACAGGGAGCGATGAGCAGTTCTTC.